Listed here are 3 T cell receptor beta chains from one sample, sequenced in a study of regulatory T cells in long-lasting Graves disease. Library construction for TCR beta used iRepertoire HTBI primers and Arm-PCR of CDR3 regions. TCRdb passed the multiplex PCR reads through MiXCR, listing each CDR3 protein once. The table lists around 500,000 distinct CDR3 sequences, roughly 16% of them singletons. Time point described: newly diagnosed GD, antithyroid drugs for less than 3 months. RNA isolated from PBMCs was used to make the TCR library. This same sample was also taken into another study, of T cells in Graves' hyperthyroidism and ophthalmopathy.

This specimen consisted of peripheral blood mononuclear cells (PBMCs), obtained at new diagnosis, from a patient treated with antithyroid drugs. The receptors shown here come from a woman aged 35-65 years with Graves disease.

This clonotype was seen a few times. The chain has TRBV24-1 and TRBJ2-2; D is possibly TRBD1 or TRBD2 (5 bases each). CDR1 and CDR2 (germline): KGHDR, SFDVKD. The CDR3 spans 16 residues. With 3 bases removed from V and 0 bases from J, the gap between germline ends came to 10 bases. CDR3 loop: CATSDPGTANTGELFF. The CDR3 bases are TGTGCCACCAGTGATCCTGGGACCGCGAACACCGGGGAGCTGTTTTTT.

This clonotype was detected ten times or more. V usage is TRBV6-5 and J usage is TRBJ2-1, with 7 nucleotides matching TRBD2. Germline CDR1 and CDR2: MNHEY and SVGAGI. This CDR3 has 17 residues. Trimming at V came to 4 bases and at J to 4 bases, leaving 13 bases not matched to a gene. CDR3 protein: CASSFGGVNAVYNEQFF. CDR3 in DNA: TGTGCCAGCAGTTTTGGGGGGGTGAATGCCGTTTACAATGAGCAGTTCTTC.

This clonotype has at least ten counts. The genes are TRBV18 and TRBJ2-7; tentatively, D is TRBD1 (6 bases). This CDR3 region has 14 residues. Looked up from germline, CDR1 is KGHSH and CDR2 is LQKENI. Trimming shortened V by 6 bases and J by 2 bases, and 14 bases separated the two germline ends. The CDR3 reads CASSRKTGPYEQYF. The DNA of the CDR3 is TGTGCCAGCTCCCGAAAGACAGGCCCCTACGAGCAGTACTTC. The whole variable domain, filled in from reference TRBV18 and TRBJ2-7, reads NAGVMQNPRHLVRRRGQEARLRCSPMKGHSHVYWYRQLPEEGLKFMVYLQKENIIDESGMPKERFSAEFPKEGPSILRIQQVVRGDSAAYFCASSRKTGPYEQYFGPGTRLTVT.